Here is one TCR beta chain with its context. The table came from immunoSEQ multiplex PCR; TCRdb's copy has only in-frame clones and leaves some out. Here the sample spans around 95,000 clones, roughly 87% being singletons. The germline V and J ends were trimmed by 5 bases and 5 bases, with 22 bases remaining between them. Germline assignment: CDR1 SEHNR and CDR2 FQNEAQ (reference sequence). The CDR3 runs 17 residues. This specimen belongs to a study of blood T cell repertoires in COVID-19. The sequence came from a young man in a cohort sampled during active COVID-19. The sample taken for sequencing was peripheral blood. This sequence joins TRBV7-9 and TRBJ2-1, with a possible D match to TRBD1 (6 bases). The CDR3 nucleotides are TGTGCCAGCAGCCTGGGACACCTAAACGTACCCAACAATGAGCAGTTCTTC. Encoded protein: CASSLGHLNVPNNEQFF.